Each of the 19 T cell receptor beta chains below was sequenced from the same sample in a study of regulatory T cells in long-lasting Graves disease. In building TCR beta libraries, iRepertoire HTBI primers were used together with Arm-PCR of CDR3 regions. MiXCR, run by TCRdb on the multiplex PCR reads, gives a single entry per CDR3 protein. Here the sample spans 700,000 or so distinct CDR3 sequences, about 30% being singletons. The time point is: persistent/refractory GD, antithyroid drugs over 5 years with positive TRAb. There was RNA extracted from PBMCs, and the TCR library was made from it. The source was peripheral blood mononuclear cells (PBMCs), collected when the disease was refractory, from a patient treated with antithyroid drugs. The receptors were sampled from a female donor with Graves disease.

The V call is TRBV20-1, the J call TRBJ1-5; D possibly corresponds to TRBD1 (5 bases). Germline CDR1 DFQATT, CDR2 SNEGSKA (reference sequence). The CDR3 extends over 15 amino acids. Trimming stripped 7 bases from V and 1 base from J, with 17 bases between. CDR3 DNA: TGCAGTGTAGCGCAGGGTGCGTTGAGCAATCAGCCCCAGCATTTT. This translates into CSVAQGALSNQPQHF.

V and J are TRBV29-1 and TRBJ1-2; D might be TRBD1 (5 bases). Germline CDR1 and CDR2: SQVTM and ANQGSEA. This CDR3 comprises 14 residues. The V gene lost 5 bases and the J gene lost 0 bases, with 13 bases spanning the gap. CDR3: CSVLGPRANYGYTF. As DNA, the CDR3 is TGCAGCGTTTTGGGACCCCGAGCTAACTATGGCTACACCTTC.

The CDR3 is CASSAGTGSREKLFF. The DNA of the CDR3 is TGTGCCAGCAGCGCAGGGACAGGGAGTCGGGAAAAACTGTTTTTT. The gene calls are TRBV9 and TRBJ1-4, with 9 nucleotides matching TRBD1. The CDR3 extends over 15 amino acids. Germline loops: CDR1 SGDLS, CDR2 YYNGEE. Germline trimming cut 3 bases from V and 8 bases from J; bases unmatched to any gene: 8.

The chain carries TRBV6-1 and TRBJ1-1; D call uncertain. Germline CDR1 is MNHNS and CDR2 is SASEGT. The CDR3 spans 13 residues. V lost 3 bases, J lost 4 bases, and 9 bases lay in between. CDR3 coding DNA: TGTGCCAGCAGTGATTTATCCAGCACTGAAGCTTTCTTT. It translates to CASSDLSSTEAFF.

Comment on this clonotype: Just one base apart from a much larger clone, this may be a read error. The chain employs TRBV28 and TRBJ1-6; TRBD1 matches 9 bases. J gave up 8 bases and V 8 bases, and 4 bases lay outside the gene matches. CDR3 length: 13 residues. The germline V gene encodes CDR1 MDHEN and CDR2 SYDVKM. DNA for the CDR3: TGTGCCAGCTTGAGACAGGGGGATTCACCCCTCCACTTT. Translating gives CASLRQGDSPLHF.

The rearrangement joins TRBV12-3 or TRBV12-4 to TRBJ1-1; the D gene is possibly TRBD1 (6 bases). V lost 0 bases, J lost 11 bases, and 13 bases lay in between. The CDR3 runs to 13 residues. The CDR3 region is CASSLATGSQAFF. CDR3 sequence (DNA): TGTGCCAGCAGTTTAGCCACAGGGTCGCAGGCTTTCTTT.

Written as DNA, the CDR3 is TGTGCCAGCAGTTTCCCTTTAGCGGGAGGGCCGAACACCGGGGAGCTGTTTTTT. Translated, it gives CASSFPLAGGPNTGELFF. This chain joins TRBV12-3 or TRBV12-4 and TRBJ2-2; 11 bases are a match to TRBD2. The CDR3 is 18 residues long. Trimming removed 3 bases from V and 0 bases from J; junction bases left unmatched: 6.

There are many counts of this clonotype. The rearrangement uses TRBV28 and TRBJ1-2; D is undetermined. V was shortened by 2 bases and J by 8 bases, with 21 bases between the two germline ends. In germline, CDR1 is MDHEN, CDR2 SYDVKM. The CDR3 totals 16 residues. CDR3 sequence: CASSLPSLGRDRGYTF. CDR3 nucleotides: TGTGCCAGCAGTTTACCAAGCTTGGGGAGGGATCGCGGCTACACCTTC.

This clonotype showed up many times. The rearrangement joins TRBV6-5 to TRBJ1-3; D not resolved. This CDR3 region has 15 residues. CDR1 MNHEY and CDR2 SVGAGI come from the germline V gene. Trimming stripped 0 bases from V and 0 bases from J, with 6 bases between. The DNA of the CDR3 is TGTGCCAGCAGTTACTCAGAAGACTCTGGAAACACCATATATTTT. It yields the protein CASSYSEDSGNTIYF.

This clonotype was counted only a few times. CDR3 DNA sequence: TGTGCCAGCACCAGGGACAATCAGCCCCAGCATTTT. It yields the protein CASTRDNQPQHF. The chain joins TRBV7-9 to TRBJ1-5, with a possible D match to TRBD1 (5 bases). Per germline, CDR1 SEHNR and CDR2 FQNEAQ (reference sequence). V dropped 7 bases and J dropped 3 bases, with 7 bases sitting between them. This CDR3 is built from 12 residues.

This clonotype was picked up a small number of times. The chain is built from TRBV5-6 and TRBJ1-6; TRBD1 agrees at 8 bases. The CDR3 is made up of 16 amino acids. Trimming took 1 base from V and 7 from J; bases not matched to a gene: 7. The V gene's germline CDR1 is SGHDT and CDR2 YYEEEE. The CDR3 reads CASSLSDRGNNSPLHF. The CDR3 nucleotides read TGTGCCAGCAGCTTGTCCGACAGGGGTAACAATTCACCCCTCCACTTT. Using reference TRBV5-6 and TRBJ1-6 for the parts outside the CDR3, the full variable domain is DAGVTQSPTHLIKTRGQQVTLRCSPKSGHDTVSWYQQALGQGPQFIFQYYEEEERQRGNFPDRFSGHQFPNYSSELNVNALLLGDSALYLCASSLSDRGNNSPLHFGNGTRLTVT.

The V gene is TRBV5-6, the J gene TRBJ2-2; 7 bases agree with TRBD1. The germline V gene has CDR1 SGHDT and CDR2 YYEEEE. CDR3 length equals 16 residues. Trimming removed 3 bases from V and 0 bases from J; junction bases left unmatched: 5. CDR3 protein: CASSSDRATNTGELFF. The CDR3 nucleotides read TGTGCCAGCAGCTCCGACAGGGCAACGAACACCGGGGAGCTGTTTTTT.

The chain has TRBV11-2 and TRBJ2-7, with TRBD2 identical over 8 bases. This CDR3 has 14 amino acids. Germline V CDR1 and CDR2: SGHAT, FQNNGV. Losses at the gene ends were 5 bases for V and 4 bases for J; bases not matched to a gene: 7. DNA for the CDR3: TGTGCCAGCAGCCAGCCGGGACTAGGGTACGAGCAGTACTTC. Amino acid sequence: CASSQPGLGYEQYF. Looking up the rest from reference TRBV11-2 and TRBJ2-7 gives the full variable domain: EAGVAQSPRYKIIEKRQSVAFWCNPISGHATLYWYQQILGQGPKLLIQFQNNGVVDDSQLPKDRFSAERLKGVDSTLKIQPAKLEDSAVYLCASSQPGLGYEQYFGPGTRLTVT.

The CDR3 DNA sequence: TGTGCCAGCAGTTCCCAGGGTTCCCAGCCCCCTGAAGCTTTCTTT. It is translated as CASSSQGSQPPEAFF. The V call is TRBV6-5, the J call TRBJ1-1, with D maybe TRBD1 (5 bases). Germline CDR1 and CDR2: MNHEY and SVGAGI. This CDR3 is 15 amino acids long. Trimming shortened V by 4 bases and J by 6 bases, and 18 bases separated the two germline ends.

This clonotype was recorded many times. CDR3 DNA: TGTGCCAGCAGTTTATATCCTTCCGACAGCAACTATGGCTACACCTTC. As protein: CASSLYPSDSNYGYTF. The gene calls are TRBV27 and TRBJ1-2; the D gene is possibly TRBD1 (5 bases). CDR3 size: 16 residues. Per germline, CDR1 MNHEY and CDR2 SMNVEV (reference sequence). Trimming took off 1 base at V and 2 bases at J, with 14 bases between the two ends.

This clonotype was counted many times. The chain uses TRBV5-1 and TRBJ1-1; possibly TRBD1 for D (6 bases). This CDR3 is built from 16 residues. V lost 4 bases, J lost 5 bases, and 21 bases lay in between. CDR1 and CDR2 from the germline V gene are SGHRS and YFSETQ. The chain's CDR3 is CASSSSRGALTTEAFF. As DNA, the CDR3 is TGCGCCAGCAGCAGTAGCCGGGGGGCACTTACTACTGAAGCTTTCTTT.

This clonotype was seen a few times. The chain carries TRBV7-9 and TRBJ1-2; tentatively, D is TRBD1 (6 bases). The CDR3 totals 15 residues. The germline V and J ends were trimmed by 3 bases and 3 bases, with 14 bases remaining between them. The V gene's germline CDR1 is SEHNR and CDR2 FQNEAQ (reference sequence). The chain's CDR3 is CASSLIGGEDYGYTF. The DNA for the CDR3 is TGTGCCAGCAGCTTGATTGGGGGCGAGGACTATGGCTACACCTTC. Looking up the rest from reference TRBV7-9 and TRBJ1-2 gives the full variable domain: DTGVSQNPRHKITKRGQNVTFRCDPISEHNRLYWYRQTLGQGPEFLTYFQNEAQLEKSRLLSDRFSAERPKGSFSTLEIQRTEQGDSAMYLCASSLIGGEDYGYTFGSGTRLTVV.

This clonotype was seen a handful of times. The chain recombines TRBV6-2 or TRBV6-3 with TRBJ2-2, with a tentative D call TRBD2 (7 bases). V shed 1 base and J shed 2 bases, with 11 bases lying between them. Germline V CDR1 and CDR2: MNHEY, SVGEGT. This CDR3 is built from 16 residues. This CDR3 reads CASSYWAGANTGELFF. DNA of the CDR3: TGTGCCAGCAGTTACTGGGCGGGGGCTAACACCGGGGAGCTGTTTTTT.

In this sample, this clonotype turned up a few times. The V and J genes are TRBV2 and TRBJ2-7, with TRBD2 matching 7 bases. Germline CDR1 and CDR2: SNHLY and FYNNEI. This CDR3 comprises 13 residues. J was trimmed by 6 bases and V by 7 bases; bases with no gene match: 9. CDR3 sequence (DNA): TGTGCCAGCATTGAGGGAGGGTTTTCCGAGCAGTACTTC. Its translation is CASIEGGFSEQYF.